The source of this T cell receptor (beta chain) is a study of blood T cell repertoires in COVID-19. Per germline, CDR1 MNHEY and CDR2 SVGAGI. The CDR3 runs 13 residues. With V trimmed by 11 bases and J by 1 base, 3 bases remained unmatched. The table came from immunoSEQ multiplex PCR; TCRdb's copy has only in-frame clones and leaves some out. This sample has 450,000 to 500,000 clones, with 80% to 90% found just once. This clone was picked up a small number of times. In the same sample, other DNA sequences code for this CDR3. In terms of age and location, participants ranged from roughly 18 to 100 years and lived in about two dozen US areas. Participant-given clinical history determined each cohort assignment. Each recovered donor of Cohort 3 presented with two negative PCRs, clearance, or symptom resolution.

This receptor was taken from a woman in her fifties or sixties who had recovered from COVID-19. The gene calls are TRBV6-5 and TRBJ2-2, with TRBD1 identical over 8 bases. The specimen sequenced was PBMCs or T cells enriched from blood (not recorded which). The CDR3 bases are TGTGCCTCAGACAGGGGGAACACCGGGGAGCTGTTTTTT. Translating it yields CASDRGNTGELFF.